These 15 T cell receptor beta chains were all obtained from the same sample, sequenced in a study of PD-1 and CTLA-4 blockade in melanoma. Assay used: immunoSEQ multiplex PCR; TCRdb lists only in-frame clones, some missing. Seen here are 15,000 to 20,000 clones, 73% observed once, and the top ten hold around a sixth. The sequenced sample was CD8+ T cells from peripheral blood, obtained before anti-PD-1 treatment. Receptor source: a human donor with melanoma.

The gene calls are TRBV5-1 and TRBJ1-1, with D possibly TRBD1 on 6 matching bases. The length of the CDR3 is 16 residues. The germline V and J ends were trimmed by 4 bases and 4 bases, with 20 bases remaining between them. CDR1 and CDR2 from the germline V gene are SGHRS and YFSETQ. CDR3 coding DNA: TGCGCCAGCAGCAAAACGGGACACCAGAAGGTCACTGAAGCTTTCTTT. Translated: CASSKTGHQKVTEAFF.

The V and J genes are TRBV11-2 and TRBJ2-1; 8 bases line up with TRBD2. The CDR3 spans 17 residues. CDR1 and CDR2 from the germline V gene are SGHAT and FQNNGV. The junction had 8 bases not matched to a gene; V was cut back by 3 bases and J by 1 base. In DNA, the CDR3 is TGTGCCAGCAGCTTTTCCTCAGCGGGAGTTTCCTACAATGAGCAGTTCTTC. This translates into CASSFSSAGVSYNEQFF. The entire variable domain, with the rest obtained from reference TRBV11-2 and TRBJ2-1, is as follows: EAGVAQSPRYKIIEKRQSVAFWCNPISGHATLYWYQQILGQGPKLLIQFQNNGVVDDSQLPKDRFSAERLKGVDSTLKIQPAKLEDSAVYLCASSFSSAGVSYNEQFFGPGTRLTVL.

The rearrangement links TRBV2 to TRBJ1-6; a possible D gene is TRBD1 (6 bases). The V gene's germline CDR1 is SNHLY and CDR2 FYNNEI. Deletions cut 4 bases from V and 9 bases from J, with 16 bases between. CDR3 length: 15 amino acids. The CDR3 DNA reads TGTGCCAGCAGTGGGGGGGCGGAGGGAACTTCACCCCTCCACTTT. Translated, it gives CASSGGAEGTSPLHF. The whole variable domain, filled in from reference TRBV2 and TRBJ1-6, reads EPEVTQTPSHQVTQMGQEVILRCVPISNHLYFYWYRQILGQKVEFLVSFYNNEISEKSEIFDDQFSVERPDGSNFTLKIRSTKLEDSAMYFCASSGGAEGTSPLHFGNGTRLTVT.

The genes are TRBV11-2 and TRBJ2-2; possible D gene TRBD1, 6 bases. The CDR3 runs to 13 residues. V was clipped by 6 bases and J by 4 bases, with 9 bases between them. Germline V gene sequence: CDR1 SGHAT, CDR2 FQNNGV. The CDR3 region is CASRDSFTGELFF. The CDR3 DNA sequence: TGTGCCAGCAGGGACAGCTTCACCGGGGAGCTGTTTTTT.

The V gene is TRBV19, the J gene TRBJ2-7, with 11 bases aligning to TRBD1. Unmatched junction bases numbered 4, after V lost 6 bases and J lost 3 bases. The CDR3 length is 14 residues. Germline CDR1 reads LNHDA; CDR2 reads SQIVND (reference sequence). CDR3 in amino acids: CASSVGTGGYEQYF. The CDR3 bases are TGTGCCAGTAGCGTTGGGACAGGGGGCTACGAGCAGTACTTC.

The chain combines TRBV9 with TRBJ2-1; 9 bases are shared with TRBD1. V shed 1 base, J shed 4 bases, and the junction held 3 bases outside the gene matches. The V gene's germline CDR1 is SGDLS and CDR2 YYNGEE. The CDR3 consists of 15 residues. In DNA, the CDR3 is TGTGCCAGCAGCGTATCGGGACAGGGATACAATGAGCAGTTCTTC. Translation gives CASSVSGQGYNEQFF. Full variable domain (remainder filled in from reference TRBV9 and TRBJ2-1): DSGVTQTPKHLITATGQRVTLRCSPRSGDLSVYWYQQSLDQGLQFLIQYYNGEERAKGNILERFSAQQFPDLHSELNLSSLELGDSALYFCASSVSGQGYNEQFFGPGTRLTVL.

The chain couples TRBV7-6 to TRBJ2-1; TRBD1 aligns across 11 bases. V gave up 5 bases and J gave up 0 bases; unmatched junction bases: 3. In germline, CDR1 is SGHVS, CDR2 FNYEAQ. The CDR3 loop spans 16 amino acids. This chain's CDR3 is CASSPGTGGSYNEQFF. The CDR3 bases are TGTGCCAGCAGCCCCGGGACAGGGGGCTCCTACAATGAGCAGTTCTTC.

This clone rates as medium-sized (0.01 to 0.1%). The CDR3 bases are TGTGCCAGCAGGAGCAGGGACAGCCTGAACACTGAAGCTTTCTTT. Amino acids: CASRSRDSLNTEAFF. The chain recombines TRBV7-2 with TRBJ1-1; 7 bases match TRBD1. Looked up from germline, CDR1 is SGHTA and CDR2 is FQGNSA. This CDR3 contains 15 residues. V lost 6 bases, J lost 0 bases, and 7 bases stayed unmatched. Full variable domain (missing parts from reference TRBV7-2 and TRBJ1-1): GAGVSQSPSNKVTEKGKDVELRCDPISGHTALYWYRQSLGQGLEFLIYFQGNSAPDKSGLPSDRFSAERTGGSVSTLTIQRTQQEDSAVYLCASRSRDSLNTEAFFGQGTRLTVV.

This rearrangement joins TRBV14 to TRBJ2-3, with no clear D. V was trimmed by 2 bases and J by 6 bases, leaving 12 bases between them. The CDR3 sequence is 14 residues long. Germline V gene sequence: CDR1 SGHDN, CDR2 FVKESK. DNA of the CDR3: TGTGCCAGCAGCCAATACAAGACCGCTGATACGCAGTATTTT. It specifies CASSQYKTADTQYF.

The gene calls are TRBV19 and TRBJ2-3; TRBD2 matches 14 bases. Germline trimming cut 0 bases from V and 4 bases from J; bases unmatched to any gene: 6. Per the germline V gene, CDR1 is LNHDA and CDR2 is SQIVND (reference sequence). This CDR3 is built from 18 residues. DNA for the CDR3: TGTGCCAGTAGTATAGAGACTAGCGGGAGGGCCTATGCAGATACGCAGTATTTT. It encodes CASSIETSGRAYADTQYF. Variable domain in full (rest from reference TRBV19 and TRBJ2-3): DGGITQSPKYLFRKEGQNVTLSCEQNLNHDAMYWYRQDPGQGLRLIYYSQIVNDFQKGDIAEGYSVSREKKESFPLTVTSAQKNPTAFYLCASSIETSGRAYADTQYFGPGTRLTVL.

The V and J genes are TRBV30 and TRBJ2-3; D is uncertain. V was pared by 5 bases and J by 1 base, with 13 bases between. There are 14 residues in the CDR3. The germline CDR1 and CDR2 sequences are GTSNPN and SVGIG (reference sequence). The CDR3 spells CAWGFSFGTDTQYF. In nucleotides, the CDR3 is TGTGCCTGGGGATTCAGCTTTGGCACAGATACGCAGTATTTT.

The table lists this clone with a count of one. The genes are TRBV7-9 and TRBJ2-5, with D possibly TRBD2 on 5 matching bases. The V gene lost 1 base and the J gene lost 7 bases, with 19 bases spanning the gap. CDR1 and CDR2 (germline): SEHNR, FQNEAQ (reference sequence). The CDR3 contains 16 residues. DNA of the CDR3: TGTGCCAGCAGCTTAGACGGCGGAGGCTCAAGAGGGACCCAGTACTTC. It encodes CASSLDGGGSRGTQYF.

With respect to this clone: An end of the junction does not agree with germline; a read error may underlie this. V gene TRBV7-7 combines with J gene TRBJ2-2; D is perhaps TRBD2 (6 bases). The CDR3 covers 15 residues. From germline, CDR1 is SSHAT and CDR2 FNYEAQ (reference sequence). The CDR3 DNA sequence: TGTGCTAGCAGCTTAGTGGAGGGCTACACCGGGGAGCTGTTTTTT. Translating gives CASSLVEGYTGELFF.

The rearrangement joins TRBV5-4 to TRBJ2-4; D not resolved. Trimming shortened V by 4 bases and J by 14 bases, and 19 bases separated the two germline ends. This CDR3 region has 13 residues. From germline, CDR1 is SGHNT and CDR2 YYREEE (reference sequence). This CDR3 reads CASSAPPMPEEYF. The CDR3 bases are TGTGCCAGCAGCGCACCCCCAATGCCGGAAGAGTACTTC.

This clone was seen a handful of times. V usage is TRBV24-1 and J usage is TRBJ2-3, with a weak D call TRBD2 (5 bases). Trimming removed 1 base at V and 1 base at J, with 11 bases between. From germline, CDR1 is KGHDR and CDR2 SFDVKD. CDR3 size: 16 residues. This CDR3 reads CATSDLRHGGTDTQYF. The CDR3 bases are TGTGCCACCAGTGATTTAAGACACGGGGGCACAGATACGCAGTATTTT.